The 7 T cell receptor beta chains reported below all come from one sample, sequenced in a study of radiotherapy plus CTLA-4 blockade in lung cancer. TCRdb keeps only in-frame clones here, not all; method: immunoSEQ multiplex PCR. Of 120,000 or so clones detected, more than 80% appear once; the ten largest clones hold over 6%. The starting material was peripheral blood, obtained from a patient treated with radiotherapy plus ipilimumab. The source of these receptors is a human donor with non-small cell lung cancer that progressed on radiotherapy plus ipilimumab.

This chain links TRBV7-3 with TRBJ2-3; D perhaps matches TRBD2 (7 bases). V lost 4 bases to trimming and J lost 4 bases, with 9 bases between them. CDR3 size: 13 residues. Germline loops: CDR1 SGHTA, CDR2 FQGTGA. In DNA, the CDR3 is TGTGCCAGCAGCTGGGGGGGCGCAGATACGCAGTATTTT. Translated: CASSWGGADTQYF.

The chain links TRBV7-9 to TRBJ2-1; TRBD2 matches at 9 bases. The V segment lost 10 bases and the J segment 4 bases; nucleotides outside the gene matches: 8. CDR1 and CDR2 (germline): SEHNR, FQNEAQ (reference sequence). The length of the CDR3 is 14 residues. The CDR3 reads CATVAGARYNEQFF. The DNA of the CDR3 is TGTGCCACCGTAGCGGGAGCCCGGTACAATGAGCAGTTCTTC. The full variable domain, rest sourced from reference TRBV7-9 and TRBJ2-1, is DTGVSQNPRHKITKRGQNVTFRCDPISEHNRLYWYRQTLGQGPEFLTYFQNEAQLEKSRLLSDRFSAERPKGSFSTLEIQRTEQGDSAMYLCATVAGARYNEQFFGPGTRLTVL.

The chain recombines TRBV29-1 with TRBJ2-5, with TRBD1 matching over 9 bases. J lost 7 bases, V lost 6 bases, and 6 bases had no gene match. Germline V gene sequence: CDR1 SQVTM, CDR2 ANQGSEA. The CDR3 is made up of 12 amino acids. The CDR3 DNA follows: TGCAGCGTGGAGACAGGGGGAGGGACCCAGTACTTC. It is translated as CSVETGGGTQYF.

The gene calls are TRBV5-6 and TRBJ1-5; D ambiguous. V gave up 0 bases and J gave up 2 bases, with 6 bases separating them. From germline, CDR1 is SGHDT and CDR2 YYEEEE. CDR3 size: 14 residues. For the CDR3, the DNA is TGTGCCAGCAGCTTGGCCGGGGGCAATCAGCCCCAGCATTTT. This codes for CASSLAGGNQPQHF. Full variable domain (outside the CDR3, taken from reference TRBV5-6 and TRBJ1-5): DAGVTQSPTHLIKTRGQQVTLRCSPKSGHDTVSWYQQALGQGPQFIFQYYEEEERQRGNFPDRFSGHQFPNYSSELNVNALLLGDSALYLCASSLAGGNQPQHFGDGTRLSIL.

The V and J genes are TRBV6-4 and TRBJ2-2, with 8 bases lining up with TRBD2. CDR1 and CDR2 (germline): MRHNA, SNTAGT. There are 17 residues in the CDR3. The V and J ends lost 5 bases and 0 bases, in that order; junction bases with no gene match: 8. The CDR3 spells CASSRGAGGPNTGELFF. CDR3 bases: TGTGCCAGCAGTCGTGGCGCGGGAGGTCCGAACACCGGGGAGCTGTTTTTT.

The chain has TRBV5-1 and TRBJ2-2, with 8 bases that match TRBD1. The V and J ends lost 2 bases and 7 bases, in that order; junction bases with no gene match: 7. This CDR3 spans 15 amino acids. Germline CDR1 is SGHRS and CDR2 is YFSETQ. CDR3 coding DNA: TGCGCCAGCAGCTTCGTTCAGGGGGCAAACGGGGAGCTGTTTTTT. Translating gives CASSFVQGANGELFF.

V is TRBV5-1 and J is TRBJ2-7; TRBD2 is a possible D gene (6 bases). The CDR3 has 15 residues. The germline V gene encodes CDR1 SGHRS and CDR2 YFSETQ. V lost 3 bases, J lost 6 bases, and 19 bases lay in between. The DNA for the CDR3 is TGCGCCAGCAGCTGGGGACTGGAGCTGTCGACCGAGCAGTACTTC. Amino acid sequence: CASSWGLELSTEQYF.